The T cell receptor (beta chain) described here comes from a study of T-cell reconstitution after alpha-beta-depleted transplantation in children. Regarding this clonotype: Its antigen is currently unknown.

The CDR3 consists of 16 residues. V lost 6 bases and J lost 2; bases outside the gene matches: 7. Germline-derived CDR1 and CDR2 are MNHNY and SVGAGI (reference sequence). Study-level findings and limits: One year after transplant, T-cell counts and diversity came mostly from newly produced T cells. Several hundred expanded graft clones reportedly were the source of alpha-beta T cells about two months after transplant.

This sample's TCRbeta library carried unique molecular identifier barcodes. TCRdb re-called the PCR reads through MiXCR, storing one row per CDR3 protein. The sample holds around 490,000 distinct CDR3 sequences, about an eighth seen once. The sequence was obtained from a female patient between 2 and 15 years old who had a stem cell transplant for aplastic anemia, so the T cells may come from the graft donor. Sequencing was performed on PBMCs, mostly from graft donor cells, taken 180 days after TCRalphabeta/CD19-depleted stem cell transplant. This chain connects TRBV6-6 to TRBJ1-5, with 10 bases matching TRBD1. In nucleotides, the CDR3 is TGTGCCAGCAGCCCGACCGGGACAGGGGGCAATCAGCCCCAGCATTTT. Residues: CASSPTGTGGNQPQHF.